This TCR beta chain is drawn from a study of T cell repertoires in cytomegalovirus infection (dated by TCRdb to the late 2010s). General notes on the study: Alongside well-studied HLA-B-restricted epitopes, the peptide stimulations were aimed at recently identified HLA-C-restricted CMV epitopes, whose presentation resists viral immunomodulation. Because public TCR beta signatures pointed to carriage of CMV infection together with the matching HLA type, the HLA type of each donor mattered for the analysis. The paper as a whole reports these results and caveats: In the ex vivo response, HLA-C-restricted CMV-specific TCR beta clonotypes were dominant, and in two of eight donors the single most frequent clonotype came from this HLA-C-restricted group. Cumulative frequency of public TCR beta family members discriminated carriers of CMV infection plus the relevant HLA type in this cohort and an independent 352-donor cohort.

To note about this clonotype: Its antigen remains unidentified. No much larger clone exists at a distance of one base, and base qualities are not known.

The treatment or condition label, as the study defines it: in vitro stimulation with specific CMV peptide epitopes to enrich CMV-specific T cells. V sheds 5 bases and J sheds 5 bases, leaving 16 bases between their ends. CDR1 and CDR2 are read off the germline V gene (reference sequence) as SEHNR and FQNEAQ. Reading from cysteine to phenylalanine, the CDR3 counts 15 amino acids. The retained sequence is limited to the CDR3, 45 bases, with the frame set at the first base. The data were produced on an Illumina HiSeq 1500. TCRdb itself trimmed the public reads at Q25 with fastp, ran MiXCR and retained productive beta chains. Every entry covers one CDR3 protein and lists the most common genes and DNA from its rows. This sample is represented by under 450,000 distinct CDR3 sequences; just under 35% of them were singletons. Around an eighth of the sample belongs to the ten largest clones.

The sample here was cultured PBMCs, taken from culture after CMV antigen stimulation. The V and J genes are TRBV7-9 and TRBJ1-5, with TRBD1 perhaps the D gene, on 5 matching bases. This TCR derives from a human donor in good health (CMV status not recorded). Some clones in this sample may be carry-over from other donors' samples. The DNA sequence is TGTGCCAGCAGCCGGGGGGGACGGTATCATCAGCCCCAGCATTTT. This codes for CASSRGGRYHQPQHF. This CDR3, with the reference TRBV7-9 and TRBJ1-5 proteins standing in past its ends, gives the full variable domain DTGVSQNPRHKITKRGQNVTFRCDPISEHNRLYWYRQTLGQGPEFLTYFQNEAQLEKSRLLSDRFSAERPKGSFSTLEIQRTEQGDSAMYLCASSRGGRYHQPQHFGDGTRLSIL.